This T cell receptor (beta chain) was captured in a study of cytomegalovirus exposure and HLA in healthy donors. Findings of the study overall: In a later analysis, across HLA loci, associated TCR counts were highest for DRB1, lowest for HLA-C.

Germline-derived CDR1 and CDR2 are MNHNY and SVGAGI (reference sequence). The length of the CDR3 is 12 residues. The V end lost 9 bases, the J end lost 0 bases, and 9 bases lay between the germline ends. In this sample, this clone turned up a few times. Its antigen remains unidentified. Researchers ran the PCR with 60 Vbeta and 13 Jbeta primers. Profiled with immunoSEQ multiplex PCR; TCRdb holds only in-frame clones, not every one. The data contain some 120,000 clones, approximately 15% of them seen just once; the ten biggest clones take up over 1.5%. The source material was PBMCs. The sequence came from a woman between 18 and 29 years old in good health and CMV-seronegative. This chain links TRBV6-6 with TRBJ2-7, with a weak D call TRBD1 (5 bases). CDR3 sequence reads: CASRQSSYEQYF. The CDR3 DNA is TGTGCCAGTCGACAGAGCTCCTACGAGCAGTACTTC.